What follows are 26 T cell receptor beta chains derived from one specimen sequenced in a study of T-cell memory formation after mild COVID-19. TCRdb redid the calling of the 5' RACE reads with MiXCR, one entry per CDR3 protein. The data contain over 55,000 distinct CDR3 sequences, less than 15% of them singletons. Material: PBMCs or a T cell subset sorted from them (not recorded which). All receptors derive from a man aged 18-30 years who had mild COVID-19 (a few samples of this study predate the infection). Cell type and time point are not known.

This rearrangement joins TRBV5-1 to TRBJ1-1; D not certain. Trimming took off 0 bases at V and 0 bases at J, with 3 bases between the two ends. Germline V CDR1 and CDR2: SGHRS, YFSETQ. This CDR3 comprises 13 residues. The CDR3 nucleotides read TGCGCCAGCAGCTTGGGGTTGAACACTGAAGCTTTCTTT. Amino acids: CASSLGLNTEAFF.

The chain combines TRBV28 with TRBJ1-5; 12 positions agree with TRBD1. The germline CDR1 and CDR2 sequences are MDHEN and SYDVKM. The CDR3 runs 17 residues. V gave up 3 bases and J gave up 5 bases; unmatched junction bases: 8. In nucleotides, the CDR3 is TGTGCCAGCAGTTTCCGGGACAGGGGGCGCCGGGATCAGCCCCAGCATTTT. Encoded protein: CASSFRDRGRRDQPQHF.

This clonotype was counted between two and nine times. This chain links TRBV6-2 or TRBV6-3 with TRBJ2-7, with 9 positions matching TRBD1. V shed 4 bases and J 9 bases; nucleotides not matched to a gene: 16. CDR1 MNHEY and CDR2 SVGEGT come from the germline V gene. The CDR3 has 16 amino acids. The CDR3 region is CASSSGQGQGPGVQYV. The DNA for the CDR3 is TGTGCCAGCAGTTCGGGACAGGGTCAGGGCCCCGGAGTGCAGTACGTC.

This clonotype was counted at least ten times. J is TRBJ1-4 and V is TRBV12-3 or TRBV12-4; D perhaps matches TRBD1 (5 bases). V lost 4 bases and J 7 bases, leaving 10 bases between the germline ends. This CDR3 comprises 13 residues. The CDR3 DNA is TGTGCCAGCAGTTATTTTGGGGGTGAAAAACTGTTTTTT. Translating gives CASSYFGGEKLFF.

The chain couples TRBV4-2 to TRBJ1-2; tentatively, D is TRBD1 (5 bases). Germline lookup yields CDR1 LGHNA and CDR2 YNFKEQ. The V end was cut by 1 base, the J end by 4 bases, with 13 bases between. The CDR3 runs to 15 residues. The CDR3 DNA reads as TGTGCCAGCAGCCAAGTCCGAGGGGAAGGCTATGGCTACACCTTC. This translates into CASSQVRGEGYGYTF.

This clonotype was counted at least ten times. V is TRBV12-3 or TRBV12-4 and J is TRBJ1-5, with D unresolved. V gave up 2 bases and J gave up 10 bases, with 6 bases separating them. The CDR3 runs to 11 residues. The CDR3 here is CASSLKGPQHF. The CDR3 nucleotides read TGTGCCAGCAGTTTAAAAGGACCCCAGCATTTT.

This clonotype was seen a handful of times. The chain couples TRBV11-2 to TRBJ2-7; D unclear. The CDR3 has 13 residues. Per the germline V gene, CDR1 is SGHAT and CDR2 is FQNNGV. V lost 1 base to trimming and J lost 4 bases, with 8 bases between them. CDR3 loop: CASSLVSEYEQYF. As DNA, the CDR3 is TGTGCCAGCAGCTTAGTGTCAGAATACGAGCAGTACTTC.

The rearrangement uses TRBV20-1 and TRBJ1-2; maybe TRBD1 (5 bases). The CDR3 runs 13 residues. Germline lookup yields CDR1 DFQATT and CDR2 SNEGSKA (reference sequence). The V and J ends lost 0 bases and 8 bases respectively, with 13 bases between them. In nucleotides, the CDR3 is TGCAGTGCTAGAGAAGACAGTCAGGGCGGCTACACCTTC. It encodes CSAREDSQGGYTF.

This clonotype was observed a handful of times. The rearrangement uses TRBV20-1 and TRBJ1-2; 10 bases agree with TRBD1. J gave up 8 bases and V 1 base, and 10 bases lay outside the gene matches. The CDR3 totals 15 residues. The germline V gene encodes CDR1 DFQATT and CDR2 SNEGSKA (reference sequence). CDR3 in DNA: TGCAGTGCTAGAGGGGGGTCGGACAGGGGGAACGGCTACACCTTC. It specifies CSARGGSDRGNGYTF.

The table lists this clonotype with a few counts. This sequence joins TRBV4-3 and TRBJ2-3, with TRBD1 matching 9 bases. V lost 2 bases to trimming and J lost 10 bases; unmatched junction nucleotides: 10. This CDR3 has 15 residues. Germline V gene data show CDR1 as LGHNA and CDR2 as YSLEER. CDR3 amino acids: CASSQPGQGVVAQYF. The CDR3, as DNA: TGCGCCAGCAGCCAACCGGGACAGGGAGTCGTGGCGCAGTATTTT.

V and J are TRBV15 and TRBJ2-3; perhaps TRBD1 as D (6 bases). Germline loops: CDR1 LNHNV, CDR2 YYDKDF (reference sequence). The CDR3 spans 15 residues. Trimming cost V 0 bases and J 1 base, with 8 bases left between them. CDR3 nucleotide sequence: TGTGCCACCAGCAGAGATCGGACAGGCACAGATACGCAGTATTTT. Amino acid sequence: CATSRDRTGTDTQYF.

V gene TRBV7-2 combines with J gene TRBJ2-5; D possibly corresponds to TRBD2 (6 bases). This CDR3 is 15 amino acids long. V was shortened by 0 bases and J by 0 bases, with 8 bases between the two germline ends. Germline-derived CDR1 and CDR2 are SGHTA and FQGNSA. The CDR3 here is CASSLALANQETQYF. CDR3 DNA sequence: TGTGCCAGCAGCTTAGCTCTAGCGAACCAAGAGACCCAGTACTTC.

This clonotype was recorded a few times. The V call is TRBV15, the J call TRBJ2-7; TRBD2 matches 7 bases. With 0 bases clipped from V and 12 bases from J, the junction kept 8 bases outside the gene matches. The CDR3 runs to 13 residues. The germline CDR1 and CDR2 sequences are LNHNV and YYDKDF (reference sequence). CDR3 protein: CATSRDLSGARYV. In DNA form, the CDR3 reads TGTGCCACCAGCAGAGACTTGAGCGGGGCCCGGTACGTC.

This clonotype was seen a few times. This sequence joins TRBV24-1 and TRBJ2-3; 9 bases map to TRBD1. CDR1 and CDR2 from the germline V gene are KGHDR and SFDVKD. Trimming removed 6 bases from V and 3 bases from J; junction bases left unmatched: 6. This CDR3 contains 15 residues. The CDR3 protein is CATSFGQGRTDTQYF. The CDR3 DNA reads TGTGCCACCAGTTTCGGACAGGGGAGGACAGATACGCAGTATTTT.

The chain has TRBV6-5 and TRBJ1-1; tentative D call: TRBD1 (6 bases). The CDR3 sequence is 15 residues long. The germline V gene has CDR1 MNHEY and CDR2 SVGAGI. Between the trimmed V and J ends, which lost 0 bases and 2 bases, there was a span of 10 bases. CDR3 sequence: CASSYSPGANTEAFF. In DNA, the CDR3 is TGTGCCAGCAGTTACTCCCCGGGGGCTAACACTGAAGCTTTCTTT.

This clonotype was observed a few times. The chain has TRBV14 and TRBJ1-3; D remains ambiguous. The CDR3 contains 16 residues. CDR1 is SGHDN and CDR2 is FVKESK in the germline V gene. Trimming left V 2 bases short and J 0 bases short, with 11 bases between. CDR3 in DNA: TGTGCCAGCAGCCAACATCGGGCCAACTCTGGAAACACCATATATTTT. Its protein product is CASSQHRANSGNTIYF. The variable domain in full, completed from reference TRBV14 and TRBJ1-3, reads EAGVTQFPSHSVIEKGQTVTLRCDPISGHDNLYWYRRVMGKEIKFLLHFVKESKQDESGMPNNRFLAERTGGTYSTLKVQPAELEDSGVYFCASSQHRANSGNTIYFGEGSWLTVV.

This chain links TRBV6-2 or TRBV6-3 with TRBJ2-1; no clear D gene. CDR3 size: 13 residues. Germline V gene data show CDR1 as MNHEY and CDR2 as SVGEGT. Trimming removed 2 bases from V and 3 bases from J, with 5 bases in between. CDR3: CASSYANYNEQFF. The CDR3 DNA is TGTGCCAGCAGTTACGCTAACTACAATGAGCAGTTCTTC.

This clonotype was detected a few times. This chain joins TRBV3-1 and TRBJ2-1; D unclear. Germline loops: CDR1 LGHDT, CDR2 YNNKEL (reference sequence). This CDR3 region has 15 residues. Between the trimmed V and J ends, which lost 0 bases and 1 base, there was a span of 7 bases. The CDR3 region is CASSQETGSYNEQFF. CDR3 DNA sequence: TGTGCCAGCAGCCAAGAAACCGGGTCCTACAATGAGCAGTTCTTC.

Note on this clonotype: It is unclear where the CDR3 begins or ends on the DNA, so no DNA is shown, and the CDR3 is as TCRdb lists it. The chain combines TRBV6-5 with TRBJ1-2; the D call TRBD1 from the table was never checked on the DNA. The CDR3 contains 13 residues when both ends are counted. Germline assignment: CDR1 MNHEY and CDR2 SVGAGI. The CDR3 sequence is CASYTFGRVGYTF.

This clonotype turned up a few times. CDR3 nucleotide sequence: TGTGCCAGCAGTCAGGGACAAAACACCGGGGAGCTGTTTTTT. Its protein is CASSQGQNTGELFF. The V and J genes are TRBV12-3 or TRBV12-4 and TRBJ2-2; D is perhaps TRBD1 (6 bases). With 5 bases removed from V and 2 bases from J, the gap between germline ends came to 9 bases. This CDR3 comprises 14 residues.

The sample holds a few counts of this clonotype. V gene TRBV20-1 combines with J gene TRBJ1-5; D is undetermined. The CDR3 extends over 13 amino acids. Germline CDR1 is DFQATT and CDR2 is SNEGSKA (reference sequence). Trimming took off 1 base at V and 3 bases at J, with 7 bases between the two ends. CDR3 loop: CSARGLNNQPQHF. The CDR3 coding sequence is TGCAGTGCTAGAGGGCTCAACAATCAGCCCCAGCATTTT.

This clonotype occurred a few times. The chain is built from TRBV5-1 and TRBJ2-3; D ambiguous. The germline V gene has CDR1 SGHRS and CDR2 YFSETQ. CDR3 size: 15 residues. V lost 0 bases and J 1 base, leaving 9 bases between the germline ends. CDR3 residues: CASSLVADRTDTQYF. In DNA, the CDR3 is TGCGCCAGCAGCTTGGTGGCGGATCGCACAGATACGCAGTATTTT.

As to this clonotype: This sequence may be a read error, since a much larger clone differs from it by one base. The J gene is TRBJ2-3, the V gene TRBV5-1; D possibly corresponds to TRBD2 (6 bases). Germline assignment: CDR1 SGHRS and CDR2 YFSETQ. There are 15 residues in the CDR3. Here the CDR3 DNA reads TGCGCCAGAAGCTCAGGCACGGGGGGCACAGATACGCAGTATTTT. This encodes CARSSGTGGTDTQYF.

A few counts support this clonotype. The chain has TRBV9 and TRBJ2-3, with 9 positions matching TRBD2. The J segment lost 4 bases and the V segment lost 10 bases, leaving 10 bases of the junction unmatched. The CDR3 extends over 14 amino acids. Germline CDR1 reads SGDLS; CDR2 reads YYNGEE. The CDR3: CASKRGAGADTQYF. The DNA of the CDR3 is TGTGCCTCCAAGCGGGGGGCCGGGGCAGATACGCAGTATTTT.

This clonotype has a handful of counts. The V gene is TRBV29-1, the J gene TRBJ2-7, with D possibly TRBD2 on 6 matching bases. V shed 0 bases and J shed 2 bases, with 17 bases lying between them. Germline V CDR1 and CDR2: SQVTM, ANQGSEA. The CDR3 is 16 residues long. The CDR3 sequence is CSVEDSGGREAYEQYV. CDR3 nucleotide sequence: TGCAGCGTTGAAGACTCCGGGGGAAGGGAGGCCTACGAGCAGTACGTC.

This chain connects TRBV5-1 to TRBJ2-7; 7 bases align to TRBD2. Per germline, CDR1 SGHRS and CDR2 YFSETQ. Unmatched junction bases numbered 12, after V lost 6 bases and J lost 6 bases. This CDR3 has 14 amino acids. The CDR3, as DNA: TGCGCCAGCAAGCCTCGGGGGGATCCAGGCGAGCAGTACTTC. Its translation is CASKPRGDPGEQYF.